This is a list of T cell receptor beta chains from one sample in a study of shared clonotypes between healthy human individuals. Data came from immunoSEQ multiplex PCR; TCRdb stores just in-frame clones and leaves some out. The sample lists hundreds of thousands of clones; roughly 97% were seen once. The source material was naive CD4+ T cells sorted from blood. The source of these receptors is a woman in her twenties or thirties in good health. Each CDR3 is given with its conserved first and last residue. Fields, in order: V gene, J gene, CDR3 protein.

>TRBV7-8|TRBJ1-3
CASSLARGRGNTIYF
>TRBV5-4|TRBJ2-3
CASSLTLAIAGGDTQYF
>TRBV4-2|TRBJ1-1
CASSQEGSSNTEAFF
>TRBV5-6|TRBJ2-3
CASSPKGVHTQYF
>TRBV6-5|TRBJ1-1
CASRDRRNTEAFF
>TRBV5-1|TRBJ2-1
CASSLLADSYNEQFF
>TRBV5-1|TRBJ2-3
CASNSPPGTSTDTQYF
>TRBV28|TRBJ2-3
CASSLQGTDTQYF
>TRBV28|TRBJ2-7
CASRNTGSGYYEQYF
>TRBV30|TRBJ2-7
CAGGTGGPYEQYF
>TRBV4-1|TRBJ1-1
CASSQDQGTEAFF
>TRBV9|TRBJ2-2
CASSGDRLHTGELFF
>TRBV11-1|TRBJ2-1
CASSFPASGSNEQFF
>TRBV5-1|TRBJ1-3
CASSARDSGSGNTIYF
>TRBV28|TRBJ2-7
CASSSRAGFDEQYF
>TRBV7-6|TRBJ1-2
CASSGFRDREGGLDGYTF
>TRBV29-1|TRBJ2-7
CSVGQAGSSYEQYF
>TRBV15|TRBJ2-1
CATSRVADEQFF
>TRBV6-5|TRBJ1-1
CASSYGQDTSEAFF
>TRBV19|TRBJ2-7
CASSPWDRGYEQYF
>TRBV27|TRBJ1-4
CASSLDRVNEKLFF
>TRBV11-2|TRBJ2-2
CASSLEYGELFF
>TRBV4-1|TRBJ2-1
CASSQDEVSSYNEQFF
>TRBV2|TRBJ1-2
CASIGPKGFTGYTF
>TRBV15|TRBJ2-1
CATSRDRALLNEQFF
>TRBV28|TRBJ2-4
CASSSPGGVKLAKNIQYF
>TRBV19|TRBJ1-3
CASSIQRSGNTIYF
>TRBV7-9|TRBJ2-7
CASSIQLAGGPYEQYF